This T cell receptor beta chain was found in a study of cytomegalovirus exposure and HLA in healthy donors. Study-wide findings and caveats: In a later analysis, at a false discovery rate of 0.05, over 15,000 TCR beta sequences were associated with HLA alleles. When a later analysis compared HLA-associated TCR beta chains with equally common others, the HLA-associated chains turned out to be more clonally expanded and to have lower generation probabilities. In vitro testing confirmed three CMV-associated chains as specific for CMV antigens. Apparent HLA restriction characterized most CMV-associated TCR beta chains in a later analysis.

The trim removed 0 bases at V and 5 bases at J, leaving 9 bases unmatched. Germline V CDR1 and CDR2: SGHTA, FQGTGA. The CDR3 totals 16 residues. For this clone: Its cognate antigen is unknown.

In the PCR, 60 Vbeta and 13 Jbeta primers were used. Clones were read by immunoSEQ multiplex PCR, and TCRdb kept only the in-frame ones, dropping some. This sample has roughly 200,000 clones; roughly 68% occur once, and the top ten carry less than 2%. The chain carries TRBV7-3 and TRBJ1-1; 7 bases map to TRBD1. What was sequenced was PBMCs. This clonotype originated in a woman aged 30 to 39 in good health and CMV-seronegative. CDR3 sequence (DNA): TGTGCCAGCAGCTTAACGTTAGGGGGCGCGGGGACTGAAGCTTTCTTT. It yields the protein CASSLTLGGAGTEAFF. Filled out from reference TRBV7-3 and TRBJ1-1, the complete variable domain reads GAGVSQTPSNKVTEKGKYVELRCDPISGHTALYWYRQSLGQGPEFLIYFQGTGAADDSGLPNDRFFAVRPEGSVSTLKIQRTERGDSAVYLCASSLTLGGAGTEAFFGQGTRLTVV.